This T cell receptor beta chain comes out of a study of T cells expressing NK-cell markers (TCRdb year 2020). Turning to the overall study: About eight donors provided sorted CD3+CD56+NKG2C+, CD3+CD56+NKG2C- and CD3+CD56-NKG2C+ T-cell subsets, whose TCR beta-chain repertoires were profiled. Seven of the eight sequenced donors were HCMV-seropositive and one was HCMV-seronegative. All eight donors whose samples were sequenced were randomly selected healthy volunteers, three of them men and five women. Libraries were sequenced as 2 x 150 bp reads on Illumina HiSeq 2000/2500, MiSeq or NextSeq. Broad study findings and their caveats: In 5 to 7 donors, the dominant CD3+CD56+NKG2C+ clonotypes were found to rank among the top 10 CD8+ clonotypes and to make up roughly 1.0-7.0% of CD8+ T cells. Whether the expanded NKG2C-expressing T cell clones were specific for HCMV antigens was left unclear. Those dominant clonotypes were again the most abundant among CD3+CD56-NKG2C+ cells in a handful of donors, at roughly 25-60.1%.

The CDR3 starts with the cysteine, ends with the phenylalanine, and has 16 residues. No DNA was logged. Per the germline V gene (reference sequence), SGHKS is the CDR1 and YYEKEE is the CDR2. To determine HCMV serostatus, a commercial ELISA kit was used to detect HCMV-specific IgG in serum. Ficoll density gradient centrifugation was used to isolate peripheral blood mononuclear cells from blood. Sequencing took place on an Illumina HiSeq 2000. 5'RACE template switching, by which a universal primer site and unique molecular identifiers were added, was used to make TCR beta cDNA libraries. cDNA synthesis was primed from the TCR beta constant segment, followed by two successive PCR amplification steps. The authors processed their data as follows. MIGEC was used to demultiplex reads and group the reads by UMI, and MiTCR was used to assemble and quantify clonotypes. To exclude erroneous sequences, only TCR cDNA sequences supported by at least two reads were retained. The tcR package was used for downstream repertoire analysis, with clonotypes matched between fractions based on CDR3 nucleotide sequence plus V segment. VDJmatch was used to annotate antigen specificity against VDJdb, with one amino acid substitution in CDR3 allowed. Following TCRdb reprocessing, every CDR3 protein sequence forms one entry, and DNA is not provided. The V and J calls shown here were made by TCRdb, not taken from the authors' results. This sample's table has entries for about 460,000 distinct CDR3 sequences. The ten largest clones capture almost 1.5% of the sample.

As to this clonotype: Its antigen is unknown.

The receptor was isolated from a woman aged 50 to 60 in good health. Donor details come from another sample of the same person, matched by shared clones. The sample consisted of blood T cells: a sorted CD56 or NKG2C T cell subset, CD4+ or CD8+ T cells, or bulk PBMC T cells (not recorded which). This chain joins TRBV5-5 to TRBJ1-2. The CDR3 sequence is CASSLIQALYDYGYTF.